This TCR beta chain was captured in a study of T cells in Graves' hyperthyroidism and ophthalmopathy. Study outcomes and limitations: Peripheral blood also featured most of the thyroid clonotypes expanded above 0.001.

A note on this clonotype: What it recognizes is unknown.

The CDR3 totals 15 residues. The V gene lost 0 bases and the J gene lost 0 bases, with 8 bases spanning the gap. Germline values: CDR1 MNHEY, CDR2 SVGAGI. From RNA transcripts, TCR beta CDR3 regions were amplified. The TCR CDR3 first-round RT-PCR relied on the HTBI primer set. Via MiXCR, TCRdb re-called the multiplex PCR reads, giving one row per CDR3 protein. This sample has 700,000 to 850,000 distinct CDR3 sequences, with just over 35% found just once. Absent ophthalmopathy progression within 18 months defined stable Graves' hyperthyroidism. Diagnosis relied on clinical symptoms, serum thyroxine and TRAb, thyroid ultrasound and orbital computed tomography.

This chain uses TRBV6-5 with TRBJ1-1; D is perhaps TRBD1 (5 bases). This clonotype was obtained from a woman between 40 and 55 years old with Graves' hyperthyroidism. The sequenced sample was blood. CDR3 bases: TGTGCCAGCAGTTACTCCTTGGGGGTGAACACTGAAGCTTTCTTT. Translating gives CASSYSLGVNTEAFF.